One sample yielded the 17 T cell receptor beta chains listed below, sequenced in a study of response to subunit inactivated influenza vaccine. TCRdb called the RT-PCR reads again in MiXCR, with one record for every CDR3 protein. The table shows 490,000 or so distinct CDR3 sequences, with 7.5% to 8.5% occurring only once. The starting material was PBMCs from blood, obtained around 25 months after vaccination. The receptors shown here come from a man between 50 and 75 years old who received an inactivated influenza vaccine.

The chain joins TRBV20-1 to TRBJ2-3; possibly TRBD1 or TRBD2 for D (5 bases each). CDR1 is DFQATT and CDR2 is SNEGSKA in the germline V gene (reference sequence). The CDR3 is 18 amino acids. V was trimmed by 0 bases and J by 2 bases, leaving 21 bases between them. The DNA for the CDR3 is TGCAGTGCTAGAGATGCCCGAGAGGGGCGGCGGTCCACAGATACGCAGTATTTT. This translates into CSARDAREGRRSTDTQYF.

The V and J genes are TRBV20-1 and TRBJ2-3; 9 bases map to TRBD2. Trimming removed 6 bases from V and 5 bases from J; junction bases left unmatched: 9. CDR1 is DFQATT and CDR2 is SNEGSKA in the germline V gene (reference sequence). This CDR3 comprises 14 residues. CDR3 amino acids: CSATVAGGVDTQYF. DNA for the CDR3: TGCAGTGCCACTGTGGCGGGAGGGGTAGATACGCAGTATTTT.

This clonotype has more than one count but fewer than ten. This sequence joins TRBV29-1 and TRBJ2-7; 10 bases are a match to TRBD2. With V trimmed by 2 bases and J by 6 bases, 7 bases remained unmatched. CDR3 size: 14 residues. The germline V gene has CDR1 SQVTM and CDR2 ANQGSEA. The CDR3 region is CSVELGAGGLEQYF. DNA of the CDR3: TGCAGCGTTGAACTGGGAGCGGGGGGGCTCGAGCAGTACTTC.

This clonotype was observed a few times. The chain joins TRBV4-2 to TRBJ1-4; D call uncertain. Germline values: CDR1 LGHNA, CDR2 YNFKEQ. The CDR3 spans 13 residues. Trimming stripped 0 bases from V and 8 bases from J, with 7 bases between. The CDR3 DNA sequence: TGTGCCAGCAGCCAAGAATTCGGAGAAAAACTGTTTTTT. Amino acid sequence: CASSQEFGEKLFF.

There are a few counts of this clonotype. The gene calls are TRBV2 and TRBJ2-5; 12 bases are a match to TRBD2. This CDR3 has 16 amino acids. V gave up 2 bases and J gave up 2 bases; unmatched junction bases: 3. Germline CDR1 SNHLY, CDR2 FYNNEI. The CDR3 is CASSENTSGRQETQYF. The CDR3 DNA sequence: TGTGCCAGCAGTGAAAATACTAGCGGGAGGCAAGAGACCCAGTACTTC.

This clonotype was seen a few times. The chain's CDR3 is CASSYQAVRTGELFF. CDR3 in DNA: TGTGCCAGCAGTTACCAGGCGGTTAGGACCGGGGAGCTGTTTTTT. V gene TRBV6-5 combines with J gene TRBJ2-2; no reliable D call. Trimming pared 2 bases from V and 5 bases from J, leaving 12 bases between. CDR3 size: 15 residues. Germline V gene lookup returns CDR1 MNHEY and CDR2 SVGAGI.

The genes are TRBV3-1 and TRBJ2-7; unclear D gene. This CDR3 is built from 14 residues. Germline V gives CDR1 LGHDT, CDR2 YNNKEL (reference sequence). V lost 3 bases and J 2 bases, leaving 11 bases between the germline ends. Here the CDR3 DNA reads TGTGCCAGCAGCCACTCCCAAGGAGCCTACGAGCAGTACTTC. Protein: CASSHSQGAYEQYF.

This clonotype turned up a few times. The rearrangement links TRBV6-5 to TRBJ2-2, with TRBD2 as a possible D gene (5 bases). The CDR3 contains 15 residues. V lost 0 bases and J 2 bases, leaving 7 bases between the germline ends. From germline, CDR1 is MNHEY and CDR2 SVGAGI. CDR3 amino acids: CASSYSRVNTGELFF. As DNA, the CDR3 is TGTGCCAGCAGTTACTCGCGGGTTAACACCGGGGAGCTGTTTTTT.

This clonotype was counted only a few times. The rearrangement uses TRBV5-1 and TRBJ2-3; TRBD1 aligns across 7 bases. The CDR3 consists of 15 residues. Germline V gene data show CDR1 as SGHRS and CDR2 as YFSETQ. With V trimmed by 3 bases and J by 0 bases, 4 bases remained unmatched. DNA of the CDR3: TGCGCCAGCAGCTACCCGACAGGGAGCACAGATACGCAGTATTTT. Translating it yields CASSYPTGSTDTQYF. The full variable domain, rest sourced from reference TRBV5-1 and TRBJ2-3, is KAGVTQTPRYLIKTRGQQVTLSCSPISGHRSVSWYQQTPGQGLQFLFEYFSETQRNKGNFPGRFSGRQFSNSRSEMNVSTLELGDSALYLCASSYPTGSTDTQYFGPGTRLTVL.

This clonotype was observed at least ten times. The chain recombines TRBV12-3 or TRBV12-4 with TRBJ1-2; 8 bases match TRBD1. Trimming removed 6 bases from V and 8 bases from J; junction bases left unmatched: 8. The CDR3 consists of 13 residues. The CDR3 reads CASRRTGLWGYTF. In DNA form, the CDR3 reads TGTGCCAGCAGGCGGACAGGGCTGTGGGGCTACACCTTC.

The sample holds a few counts of this clonotype. The CDR3 region has the DNA TGTGCCAGCAGTTTCCTCACTCAGACCCAGTACTTC. Its translation is CASSFLTQTQYF. The chain joins TRBV28 to TRBJ2-5; D remains unclear. The CDR3 covers 12 residues. V dropped 3 bases and J dropped 6 bases, with 8 bases sitting between them. Germline V lookup: CDR1 MDHEN, CDR2 SYDVKM.

CDR3 bases: TGCAGTGCGTTCGGGACAGCCAGCGACGAGCAGTACTTC. Protein sequence: CSAFGTASDEQYF. This rearrangement joins TRBV20-1 to TRBJ2-7; 7 positions agree with TRBD1. V shed 6 bases, J shed 5 bases, and the junction held 10 bases outside the gene matches. Looked up from germline, CDR1 is DFQATT and CDR2 is SNEGSKA (reference sequence). The CDR3 contains 13 residues.

This chain connects TRBV20-1 to TRBJ2-7; D is possibly TRBD2 (6 bases). V was clipped by 2 bases and J by 2 bases, with 13 bases between them. Germline CDR1 and CDR2: DFQATT and SNEGSKA (reference sequence). The CDR3 has 14 residues. The CDR3 loop reads CSARHSGGAYEQYF. The CDR3 DNA reads as TGCAGTGCTAGACATAGCGGAGGGGCCTACGAGCAGTACTTC.

This clonotype has a handful of counts. J is TRBJ1-2 and V is TRBV4-3; no firm D call. This CDR3 contains 15 residues. Per germline, CDR1 LGHNA and CDR2 YSLEER. V was cut by 1 base and J by 5 bases, with 14 bases left in between. The CDR3 DNA reads TGCGCCAGCAGCCAAGGGGCTGCCTCTCGGTATGGCTACACCTTC. This encodes CASSQGAASRYGYTF.

The sample holds many counts of this clonotype. The chain links TRBV25-1 to TRBJ2-1; maybe TRBD2 (6 bases). The CDR3 runs 15 residues. V was cut by 1 base and J by 7 bases, with 14 bases left in between. CDR1 and CDR2 (germline): MGHDK, SYGVNS. CDR3 nucleotides: TGTGCCAGCAGTGAATCATGGGCGCGGGGAAATGAGCAGTTCTTC. It codes for CASSESWARGNEQFF.

This clonotype showed up just a few times. In DNA form, the CDR3 reads TGCGCCAGCAGCTTCAGACCCCAAGAGACCCAGTACTTC. Translation: CASSFRPQETQYF. V and J are TRBV5-1 and TRBJ2-5; D remains ambiguous. The CDR3 runs to 13 residues. V shed 2 bases and J shed 1 base, with 6 bases lying between them. Germline values: CDR1 SGHRS, CDR2 YFSETQ.

This clonotype was seen repeatedly, ten times or more. J is TRBJ2-1 and V is TRBV12-3 or TRBV12-4; 7 bases fit TRBD1. V gave up 5 bases and J gave up 9 bases; unmatched junction bases: 7. The CDR3 consists of 13 residues. DNA of the CDR3: TGTGCCAGCAGTCCAGGGGGAAACGGTGAGCAGTTCTTC. Its translation is CASSPGGNGEQFF.